The clone carrying this T cell receptor beta chain was found a few times. The antigen is unknown. This entry is derived from a study of T cell responses to AZD1222 COVID-19 vaccine. The study's findings and limits: Dominant at 160-218 and 743-854, vaccine-associated CD4 TCRs also spanned spike. Increased Spike-specific TCR breadth and depth were observed after two AZD1222 doses.

Assay: immunoSEQ multiplex PCR; the TCRdb copy retains only in-frame clones and omits some. The sample contains around 160,000 clones, 85% to 95% of which appear only once. The CDR3 runs 12 residues. V gave up 5 bases and J gave up 6 bases, with 11 bases separating them. The TCR sequence derives from an adult who received the AZD1222 COVID-19 vaccine. Specimen: peripheral blood, collected 28 days after the second AZD1222 dose. This chain uses TRBV12-3 or TRBV12-4 with TRBJ2-7; D ambiguous. CDR3 residues: CASSPGRVEQYF. The CDR3 DNA reads TGTGCCAGCAGTCCGGGCCGTGTCGAGCAGTACTTC.